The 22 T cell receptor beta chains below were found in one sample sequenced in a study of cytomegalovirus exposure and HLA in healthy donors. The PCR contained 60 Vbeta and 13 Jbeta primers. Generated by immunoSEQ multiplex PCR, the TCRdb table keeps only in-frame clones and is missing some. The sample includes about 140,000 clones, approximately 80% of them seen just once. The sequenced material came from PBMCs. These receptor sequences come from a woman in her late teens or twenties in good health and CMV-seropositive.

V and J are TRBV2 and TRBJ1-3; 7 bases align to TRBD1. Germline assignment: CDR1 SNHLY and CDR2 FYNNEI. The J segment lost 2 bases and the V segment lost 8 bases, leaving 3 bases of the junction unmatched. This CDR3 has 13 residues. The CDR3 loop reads CASPDRAGNTIYF. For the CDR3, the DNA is TGTGCCAGCCCTGACAGGGCTGGAAACACCATATATTTT. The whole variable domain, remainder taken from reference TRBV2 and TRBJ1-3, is EPEVTQTPSHQVTQMGQEVILRCVPISNHLYFYWYRQILGQKVEFLVSFYNNEISEKSEIFDDQFSVERPDGSNFTLKIRSTKLEDSAMYFCASPDRAGNTIYFGEGSWLTVV.

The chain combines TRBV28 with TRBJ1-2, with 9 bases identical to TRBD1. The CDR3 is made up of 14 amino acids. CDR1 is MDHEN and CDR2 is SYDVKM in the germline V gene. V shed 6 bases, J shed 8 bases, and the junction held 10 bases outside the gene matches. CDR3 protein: CASSLGDRASGYTF. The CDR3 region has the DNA TGTGCCAGCAGCCTCGGGGACAGGGCTTCCGGCTACACCTTC.

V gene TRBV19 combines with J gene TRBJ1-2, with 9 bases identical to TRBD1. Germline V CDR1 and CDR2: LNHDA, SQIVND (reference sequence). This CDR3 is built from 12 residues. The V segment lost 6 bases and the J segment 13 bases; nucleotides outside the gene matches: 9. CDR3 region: CASRDRGRNSTF. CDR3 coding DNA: TGTGCCAGTAGGGACAGGGGTCGAAACAGCACCTTC.

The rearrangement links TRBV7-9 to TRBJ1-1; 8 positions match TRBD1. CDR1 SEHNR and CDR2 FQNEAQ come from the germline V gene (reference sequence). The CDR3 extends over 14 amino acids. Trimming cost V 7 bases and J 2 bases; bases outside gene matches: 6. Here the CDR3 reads CASTKTGVNTEAFF. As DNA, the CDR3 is TGTGCCAGCACCAAGACAGGGGTAAACACTGAAGCTTTCTTT. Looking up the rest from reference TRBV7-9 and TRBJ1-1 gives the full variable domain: DTGVSQNPRHKITKRGQNVTFRCDPISEHNRLYWYRQTLGQGPEFLTYFQNEAQLEKSRLLSDRFSAERPKGSFSTLEIQRTEQGDSAMYLCASTKTGVNTEAFFGQGTRLTVV.

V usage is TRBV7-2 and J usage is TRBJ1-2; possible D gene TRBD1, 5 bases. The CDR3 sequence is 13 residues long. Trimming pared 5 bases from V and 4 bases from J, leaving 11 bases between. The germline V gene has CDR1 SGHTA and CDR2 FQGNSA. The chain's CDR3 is CTSSLDSLYGYTF. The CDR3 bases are TGTACCAGCAGCCTAGACAGCCTCTATGGCTACACCTTC. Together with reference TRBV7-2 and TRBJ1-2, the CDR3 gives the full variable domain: GAGVSQSPSNKVTEKGKDVELRCDPISGHTALYWYRQSLGQGLEFLIYFQGNSAPDKSGLPSDRFSAERTGGSVSTLTIQRTQQEDSAVYLCTSSLDSLYGYTFGSGTRLTVV.

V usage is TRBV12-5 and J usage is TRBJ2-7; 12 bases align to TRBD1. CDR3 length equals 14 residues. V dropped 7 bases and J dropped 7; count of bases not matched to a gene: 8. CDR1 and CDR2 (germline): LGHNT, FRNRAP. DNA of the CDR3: TGTGCTAGTGCCCCGGGACAGGGGGCGGATGAGCAGTACTTC. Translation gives CASAPGQGADEQYF.

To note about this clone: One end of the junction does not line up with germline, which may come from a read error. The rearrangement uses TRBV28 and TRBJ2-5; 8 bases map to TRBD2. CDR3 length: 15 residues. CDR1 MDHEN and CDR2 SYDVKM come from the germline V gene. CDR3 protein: CASSFSGGGQQTQYF. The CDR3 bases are TGTGCCAGCAGTTTTTCGGGGGGGGGCCAACAGACCCAGTACTTC.

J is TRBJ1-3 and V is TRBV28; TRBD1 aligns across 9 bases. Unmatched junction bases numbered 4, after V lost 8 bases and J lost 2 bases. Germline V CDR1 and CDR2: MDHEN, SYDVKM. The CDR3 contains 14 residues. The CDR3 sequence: CASRTGAAGNTIYF. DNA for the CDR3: TGTGCCAGCCGGACAGGGGCGGCTGGAAACACCATATATTTT.

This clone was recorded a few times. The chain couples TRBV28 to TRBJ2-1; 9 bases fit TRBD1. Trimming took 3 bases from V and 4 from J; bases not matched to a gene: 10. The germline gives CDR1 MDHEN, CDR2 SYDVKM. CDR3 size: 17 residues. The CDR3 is CASSLEDRGASYNEQFF. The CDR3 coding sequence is TGTGCCAGCAGTTTGGAGGACAGGGGAGCCTCGTACAATGAGCAGTTCTTC.

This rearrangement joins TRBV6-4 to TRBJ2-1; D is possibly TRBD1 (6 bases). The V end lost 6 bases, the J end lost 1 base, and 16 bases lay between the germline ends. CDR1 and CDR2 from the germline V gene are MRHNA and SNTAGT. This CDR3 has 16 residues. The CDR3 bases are TGTGCCAGCAGCCCCTCGAGTCAGGGGTCCTACAATGAGCAGTTCTTC. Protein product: CASSPSSQGSYNEQFF.

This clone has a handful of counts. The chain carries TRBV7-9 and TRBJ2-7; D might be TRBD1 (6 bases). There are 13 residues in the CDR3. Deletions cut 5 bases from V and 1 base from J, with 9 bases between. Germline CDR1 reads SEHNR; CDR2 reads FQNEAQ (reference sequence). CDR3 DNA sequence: TGTGCCAGCAGCCCCGGACAGTCCTACGAGCAGTACTTC. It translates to CASSPGQSYEQYF.

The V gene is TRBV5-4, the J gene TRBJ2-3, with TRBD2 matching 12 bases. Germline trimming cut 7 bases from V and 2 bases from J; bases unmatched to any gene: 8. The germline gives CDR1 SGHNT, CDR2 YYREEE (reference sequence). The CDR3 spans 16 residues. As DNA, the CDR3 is TGTGCCAGCGGCACACTAGCGGGGGGAAACACAGATACGCAGTATTTT. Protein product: CASGTLAGGNTDTQYF.

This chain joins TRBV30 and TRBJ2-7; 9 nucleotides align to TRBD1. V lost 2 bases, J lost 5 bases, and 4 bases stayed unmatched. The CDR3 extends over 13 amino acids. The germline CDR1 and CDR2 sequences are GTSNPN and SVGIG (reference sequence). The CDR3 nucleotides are TGTGCCTGGAGTTCCGGGACAGGGAACGAGCAGTACTTC. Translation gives CAWSSGTGNEQYF. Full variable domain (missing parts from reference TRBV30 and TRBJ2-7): SQTIHQWPATLVQPVGSPLSLECTVEGTSNPNLYWYRQAAGRGLQLLFYSVGIGQISSEVPQNLSASRPQDRQFILSSKKLLLSDSGFYLCAWSSGTGNEQYFGPGTRLTVT.

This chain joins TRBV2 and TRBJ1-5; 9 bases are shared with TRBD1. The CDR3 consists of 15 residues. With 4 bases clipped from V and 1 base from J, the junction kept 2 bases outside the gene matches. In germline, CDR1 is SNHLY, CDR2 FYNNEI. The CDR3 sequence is CASSAGQGSNQPQHF. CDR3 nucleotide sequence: TGTGCCAGCAGTGCCGGACAGGGGAGCAATCAGCCCCAGCATTTT.

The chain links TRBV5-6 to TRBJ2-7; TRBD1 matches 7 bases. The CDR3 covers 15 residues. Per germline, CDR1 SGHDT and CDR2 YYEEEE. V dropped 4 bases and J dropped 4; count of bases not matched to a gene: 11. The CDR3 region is CASSPSTGSPYEQYF. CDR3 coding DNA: TGTGCCAGCAGCCCATCGACAGGGAGCCCATACGAGCAGTACTTC. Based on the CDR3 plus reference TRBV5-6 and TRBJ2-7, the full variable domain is DAGVTQSPTHLIKTRGQQVTLRCSPKSGHDTVSWYQQALGQGPQFIFQYYEEEERQRGNFPDRFSGHQFPNYSSELNVNALLLGDSALYLCASSPSTGSPYEQYFGPGTRLTVT.

Written as DNA, the CDR3 is TGTGCCAGCAGCGTAGGAAGTGGAGGGACGTACGAGCAGTACTTC. It is translated as CASSVGSGGTYEQYF. The chain is built from TRBV9 and TRBJ2-7, with D perhaps matching TRBD2 (6 bases). CDR1 is SGDLS, CDR2 YYNGEE, per germline. Between the trimmed V and J ends, which lost 0 bases and 4 bases, there was a span of 14 bases. The CDR3 totals 15 residues. Variable domain in full (rest from reference TRBV9 and TRBJ2-7): DSGVTQTPKHLITATGQRVTLRCSPRSGDLSVYWYQQSLDQGLQFLIQYYNGEERAKGNILERFSAQQFPDLHSELNLSSLELGDSALYFCASSVGSGGTYEQYFGPGTRLTVT.

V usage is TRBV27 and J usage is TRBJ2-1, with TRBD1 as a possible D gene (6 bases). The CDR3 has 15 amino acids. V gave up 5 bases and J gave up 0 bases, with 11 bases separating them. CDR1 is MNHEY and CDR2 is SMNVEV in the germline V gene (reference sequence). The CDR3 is CASSRTESSYNEQFF. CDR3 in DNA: TGTGCCAGCAGTCGGACAGAGAGCTCCTACAATGAGCAGTTCTTC.

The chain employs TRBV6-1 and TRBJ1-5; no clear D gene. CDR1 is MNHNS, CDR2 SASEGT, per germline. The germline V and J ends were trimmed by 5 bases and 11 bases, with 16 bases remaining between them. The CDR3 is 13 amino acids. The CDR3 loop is CASSSGSGSSQHF. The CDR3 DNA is TGTGCCAGCAGTTCGGGTTCCGGATCGTCCCAGCATTTT.

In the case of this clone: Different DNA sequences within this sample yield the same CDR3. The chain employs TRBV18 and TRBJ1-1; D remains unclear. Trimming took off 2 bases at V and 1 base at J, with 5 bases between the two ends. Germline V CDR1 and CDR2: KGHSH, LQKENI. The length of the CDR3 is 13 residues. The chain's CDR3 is CASSPTRNTEAFF. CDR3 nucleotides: TGTGCCAGCTCACCAACACGGAACACTGAAGCTTTCTTT.

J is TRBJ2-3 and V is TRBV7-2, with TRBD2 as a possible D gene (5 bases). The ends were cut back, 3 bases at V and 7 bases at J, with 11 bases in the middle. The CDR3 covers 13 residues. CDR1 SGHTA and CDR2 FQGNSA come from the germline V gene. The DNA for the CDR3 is TGTGCCAGCAGCTTGATCGGGATATATACGCAGTATTTT. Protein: CASSLIGIYTQYF.

CDR3 in DNA: TGTGCCAGCAGCAAAAGAGGGGGGGACAATCAGCCCCAGCATTTT. As protein: CASSKRGGDNQPQHF. The J gene is TRBJ1-5, the V gene TRBV7-2; the D gene is possibly TRBD1 (6 bases). CDR1 is SGHTA, CDR2 FQGNSA, per germline. V was cut by 5 bases and J by 3 bases, with 14 bases left in between. The CDR3 sequence is 15 residues long.

CDR3 in DNA: TGTGCCAGCAGTGAAGTGGGACAGTACGAGCAGTACTTC. Amino acids: CASSEVGQYEQYF. The chain employs TRBV25-1 and TRBJ2-7; TRBD1 aligns across 7 bases. The CDR3 length is 13 residues. Trimming took 2 bases from V and 4 from J; bases not matched to a gene: 2. Looked up from germline, CDR1 is MGHDK and CDR2 is SYGVNS.